One and the same sample provided the 25 T cell receptor beta chains below, sequenced in a study of T cell responses to AZD1222 COVID-19 vaccine. Some clones are missing from TCRdb's copy, which holds only in-frame ones; the method was immunoSEQ multiplex PCR. The repertoire holds roughly 60,000 clones, with 84% as singletons. The sequenced sample was peripheral blood, obtained on day 0 of AZD1222 vaccination. The receptors were gathered from an adult in good health.

The chain recombines TRBV6-5 with TRBJ1-5; D remains unclear. The CDR3 covers 11 residues. Trimming shortened V by 8 bases and J by 5 bases, and 7 bases separated the two germline ends. In germline, CDR1 is MNHEY, CDR2 SVGAGI. The CDR3 reads CASGTYQPQHF. The DNA for the CDR3 is TGTGCCAGCGGCACATATCAGCCCCAGCATTTT.

This chain's CDR3 is CATRGILSYEQYF. CDR3 nucleotide sequence: TGTGCCACCCGGGGAATACTGTCCTACGAGCAGTACTTC. V and J are TRBV27 and TRBJ2-7; D might be TRBD2 (5 bases). The V end was cut by 10 bases, the J end by 1 base, with 14 bases between. The CDR3 extends over 13 amino acids. Per the germline V gene, CDR1 is MNHEY and CDR2 is SMNVEV (reference sequence).

The V call is TRBV12-3 or TRBV12-4, the J call TRBJ1-1; 9 nucleotides agree with TRBD1. The CDR3 contains 13 residues. With V trimmed by 6 bases and J by 11 bases, 10 bases remained unmatched. CDR3 coding DNA: TGTGCCAGCAGCCGAGGGACAGGGCTTCGGGCTTTCTTT. This translates into CASSRGTGLRAFF.

The chain combines TRBV4-1 with TRBJ2-5; 13 nucleotides agree with TRBD2. Germline V CDR1 and CDR2: MGHRA, YSYEKL. The CDR3 loop spans 18 amino acids. V was pared by 4 bases and J by 4 bases, with 12 bases of the junction left unmatched. The DNA for the CDR3 is TGCGCCAGCAGCCCCCGATCCGGACTAGCGGGAGCTCCAGAGACCCAGTACTTC. It translates to CASSPRSGLAGAPETQYF.

This clone occurred once. This chain uses TRBV10-3 with TRBJ1-1; D unresolved. V lost 8 bases, J lost 0 bases, and 10 bases lay in between. The CDR3 extends over 13 amino acids. Germline V CDR1 and CDR2: ENHRY, SYGVKD. The CDR3 bases are TGTGCCATCCAGTCCAGTCTGAACACTGAAGCTTTCTTT. It is translated as CAIQSSLNTEAFF.

The rearrangement joins TRBV5-1 to TRBJ2-1; 10 positions agree with TRBD2. CDR1 and CDR2 from the germline V gene are SGHRS and YFSETQ. V dropped 3 bases and J dropped 7; count of bases not matched to a gene: 10. The CDR3 has 16 amino acids. CDR3 protein: CASSYRLAGVRNEQFF. CDR3 DNA: TGCGCCAGCAGCTATCGCCTAGCGGGAGTAAGGAATGAGCAGTTCTTC.

V usage is TRBV28 and J usage is TRBJ2-1; 11 bases fit TRBD2. V was clipped by 6 bases and J by 10 bases; unmatched bases: 14. There are 16 residues in the CDR3. Germline CDR1 is MDHEN and CDR2 is SYDVKM. The CDR3 reads CASSPWGTSGPAEQFF. In nucleotides, the CDR3 is TGTGCCAGCAGCCCCTGGGGGACTAGCGGTCCGGCGGAGCAGTTCTTC.

The chain carries TRBV5-5 and TRBJ1-2; 7 nucleotides agree with TRBD1. Trimming at V came to 4 bases and at J to 4 bases, leaving 16 bases not matched to a gene. CDR1 and CDR2 (germline): SGHKS, YYEKEE (reference sequence). The CDR3 consists of 17 residues. The CDR3: CASSRGTGQSLGYGYTF. For the CDR3, the DNA is TGTGCCAGCAGCCGGGGAACGGGACAGTCTCTAGGCTATGGCTACACCTTC.

The V gene is TRBV12-3 or TRBV12-4, the J gene TRBJ2-1; D unclear. The V gene lost 7 bases and the J gene lost 6 bases, with 10 bases spanning the gap. The CDR3 sequence is 12 residues long. The CDR3 nucleotides are TGTGCCAGCACTCGCTTAGGCAATGAGCAGTTCTTC. This translates into CASTRLGNEQFF.

The rearrangement uses TRBV9 and TRBJ1-4, with TRBD1 as a possible D gene (5 bases). The germline CDR1 and CDR2 sequences are SGDLS and YYNGEE. Trimming pared 4 bases from V and 6 bases from J, leaving 7 bases between. The CDR3 loop spans 12 amino acids. The CDR3 DNA follows: TGTGCCAGCAGCCCAGGGTATGAAAAACTGTTTTTT. Translation: CASSPGYEKLFF. Complete variable domain (other parts from reference TRBV9 and TRBJ1-4): DSGVTQTPKHLITATGQRVTLRCSPRSGDLSVYWYQQSLDQGLQFLIQYYNGEERAKGNILERFSAQQFPDLHSELNLSSLELGDSALYFCASSPGYEKLFFGSGTQLSVL.

The J gene is TRBJ1-4, the V gene TRBV15; TRBD1 might be the D (5 bases). V was trimmed by 1 base and J by 5 bases, leaving 8 bases between them. The CDR3 sequence is 14 residues long. Germline V lookup: CDR1 LNHNV, CDR2 YYDKDF (reference sequence). This CDR3 is CATSRVQANEKLFF. The DNA for the CDR3 is TGTGCCACCAGCAGAGTACAGGCGAATGAAAAACTGTTTTTT.

With respect to this clone: Mismatch with germline at one junction end may stem from a read error. The chain employs TRBV28 and TRBJ1-3; D is perhaps TRBD1 (5 bases). The CDR3 extends over 11 amino acids. CDR1 and CDR2 from the germline V gene are MDHEN and SYDVKM. CDR3 nucleotide sequence: TGTGCCAGCAGTTCACTAGACAGTCTGGCTTTT. The encoded protein is CASSSLDSLAF.

V is TRBV9 and J is TRBJ2-3; 10 bases line up with TRBD2. The trim removed 3 bases at V and 6 bases at J, leaving 10 bases unmatched. CDR3 length: 16 residues. The germline CDR1 and CDR2 sequences are SGDLS and YYNGEE. CDR3 sequence reads: CASSAGLANNLDTQYF. CDR3 DNA: TGTGCCAGCAGCGCGGGACTAGCGAATAATTTGGATACGCAGTATTTT.

About this clone: The junction shows a germline mismatch at one end, possibly a read error. The chain carries TRBV5-1 and TRBJ2-1, with 9 bases identical to TRBD2. Germline lookup yields CDR1 SGHRS and CDR2 YFSETQ. The CDR3 extends over 20 amino acids. CDR3 bases: TGCTCCAGCAGCTCAACAGGGGCCCCTGAGCCTAGCGGGGAATACAATGAGCAGTTCTTC. This sequence encodes CSSSSTGAPEPSGEYNEQFF.

In this sample, this clone turned up a few times. This sequence joins TRBV7-2 and TRBJ1-3, with D perhaps matching TRBD1 (6 bases). Trimming took 3 bases from V and 1 from J, leaving 13 bases between them. The germline V gene has CDR1 SGHTA and CDR2 FQGNSA. The CDR3 is 16 residues long. This CDR3 reads CASSFGGQRSGNTIYF. For the CDR3, the DNA is TGTGCCAGCAGCTTTGGGGGGCAGAGATCTGGAAACACCATATATTTT. Supplemented by reference TRBV7-2 and TRBJ1-3, the full variable domain reads GAGVSQSPSNKVTEKGKDVELRCDPISGHTALYWYRQSLGQGLEFLIYFQGNSAPDKSGLPSDRFSAERTGGSVSTLTIQRTQQEDSAVYLCASSFGGQRSGNTIYFGEGSWLTVV.

The chain carries TRBV2 and TRBJ2-5; D is tentatively TRBD1 or TRBD2 (6 bases each). The CDR3 has 16 residues. The V gene lost 4 bases and the J gene lost 10 bases, with 25 bases spanning the gap. Per germline, CDR1 SNHLY and CDR2 FYNNEI. CDR3 sequence reads: CASSVRVGGGQADQYF. In DNA, the CDR3 is TGTGCCAGCAGTGTTCGTGTCGGAGGGGGGCAAGCCGACCAGTACTTC. Drawing the rest from reference TRBV2 and TRBJ2-5, the complete variable domain is EPEVTQTPSHQVTQMGQEVILRCVPISNHLYFYWYRQILGQKVEFLVSFYNNEISEKSEIFDDQFSVERPDGSNFTLKIRSTKLEDSAMYFCASSVRVGGGQADQYFGPGTRLLVL.

This clone was seen a few times. The rearrangement links TRBV10-3 to TRBJ2-1, with D maybe TRBD2 (6 bases). The V gene's germline CDR1 is ENHRY and CDR2 SYGVKD. V lost 8 bases, J lost 6 bases, and 17 bases lay in between. The CDR3 contains 14 residues. The CDR3 here is CAIGVGTPLNEQFF. CDR3 nucleotides: TGTGCCATCGGGGTCGGGACTCCTCTCAATGAGCAGTTCTTC.

The rearrangement joins TRBV10-3 to TRBJ2-5; D is perhaps TRBD2 (6 bases). The germline V and J ends were trimmed by 4 bases and 2 bases, with 11 bases remaining between them. The germline V gene encodes CDR1 ENHRY and CDR2 SYGVKD. The CDR3 sequence is 14 residues long. CDR3 DNA sequence: TGTGCCATCAGTGGGAGCCGGGGGCAAGAGACCCAGTACTTC. Its translation is CAISGSRGQETQYF.

The gene calls are TRBV24-1 and TRBJ1-1, with D hard to call. In germline, CDR1 is KGHDR, CDR2 SFDVKD. The V and J ends lost 1 base and 6 bases respectively, with 17 bases between them. The CDR3 runs 16 residues. CDR3: CATSDFKRAHHSEAFF. CDR3 coding DNA: TGTGCCACCAGTGATTTCAAGAGGGCCCATCATTCTGAAGCTTTCTTT.

The chain carries TRBV10-3 and TRBJ1-4; 7 nucleotides line up with TRBD1. Germline trimming cut 0 bases from V and 7 bases from J; bases unmatched to any gene: 8. Germline values: CDR1 ENHRY, CDR2 SYGVKD. CDR3 length: 16 residues. The CDR3, as DNA: TGTGCCATCAGTGAGTCGAGGTCAGGGGGACCTGAAAAACTGTTTTTT. As protein: CAISESRSGGPEKLFF.

The V call is TRBV28, the J call TRBJ2-7; D is possibly TRBD2 (6 bases). Germline V CDR1 and CDR2: MDHEN, SYDVKM. This CDR3 contains 12 residues. Between the trimmed V and J ends, which lost 7 bases and 2 bases, there was a span of 9 bases. The CDR3 DNA reads TGTGCCAGCAAGGAGGGTCCCTACGAGCAGTACTTC. Translating it yields CASKEGPYEQYF.

The chain has TRBV7-2 and TRBJ1-5, with D possibly matching TRBD1 (5 bases). With 3 bases removed from V and 6 bases from J, the gap between germline ends came to 12 bases. CDR3 length: 14 residues. The germline V gene has CDR1 SGHTA and CDR2 FQGNSA. The CDR3 loop reads CASSLGLIAQPQHF. Written as DNA, the CDR3 is TGTGCCAGCAGCTTGGGGCTCATCGCTCAGCCCCAGCATTTT.

The gene calls are TRBV27 and TRBJ1-2; TRBD1 matches at 10 bases. J lost 7 bases, V lost 0 bases, and 2 bases had no gene match. This CDR3 spans 14 amino acids. Per the germline V gene, CDR1 is MNHEY and CDR2 is SMNVEV (reference sequence). The CDR3 DNA is TGTGCCAGCAGTTTATCGTGGGACAGGGGTGGCTACACCTTC. This codes for CASSLSWDRGGYTF.

This chain connects TRBV3-1 (or the pseudogene TRBV3-2) to TRBJ1-2; TRBD1 might be the D (6 bases). Germline values: CDR1 LGHDT, CDR2 YNNKEL (reference sequence). The CDR3 covers 14 residues. Trimming removed 1 base from V and 4 bases from J, with 10 bases in between. CDR3 amino acids: CASSQGGGVYGYTF. For the CDR3, the DNA is TGTGCCAGCAGCCAAGGAGGGGGGGTCTATGGCTACACCTTC.

The chain links TRBV7-8 to TRBJ2-7, with D perhaps matching TRBD1 or TRBD2 (5 bases each). With 6 bases removed from V and 5 bases from J, the gap between germline ends came to 17 bases. This CDR3 has 14 amino acids. Germline-derived CDR1 and CDR2 are SGHVS and FQNEAQ. CDR3 sequence: CASRGVGPLDEQYF. The CDR3, as DNA: TGTGCCAGCAGGGGGGTTGGGCCTTTGGACGAGCAGTACTTC.